This record covers a single T cell receptor (beta chain). These data originate in a study of blood T cell repertoires in COVID-19. Overall study: Sample material is recorded as cDNA or gDNA derived from T cells, B-cell-depleted T cells, or PBMCs.

Methods used by the authors: Amplifying reference gene primers gave estimates of nucleated cell counts. Only in-frame clones appear in the TCRdb table, and some are missing; sequencing was by immunoSEQ multiplex PCR. V, J and clone size were drawn from that table, and D and trimming were deduced from the DNA. Found here are about 200,000 clones, around 86% of them singletons; the top ten hold around 2%. The CDR3 runs to 14 residues. Germline-derived CDR1 and CDR2 are SGHNT and YENEEA. After removal of 5 bases from V and 8 bases from J, the junction contained 8 bases not matched to a gene. Material for sequencing was peripheral blood. This chain uses TRBV11-3 with TRBJ2-1, with 8 bases identical to TRBD2. The TCR originated in a man aged 25 to 45 who had recovered from COVID-19. The CDR3 reads CASSPGLVGHEQFF. Written as DNA, the CDR3 is TGTGCCAGCAGCCCGGGACTAGTGGGCCATGAGCAGTTCTTC. The full variable domain, with the rest looked up from reference TRBV11-3 and TRBJ2-1, is EAGVVQSPRYKIIEKKQPVAFWCNPISGHNTLYWYLQNLGQGPELLIRYENEEAVDDSQLPKDRFSAERLKGVDSTLKIQPAELGDSAVYLCASSPGLVGHEQFFGPGTRLTVL.